This record covers a single T cell receptor (beta chain). No antigen is known for it. The CDR3 extends over 16 amino acids. Trimming at V came to 3 bases and at J to 0 bases, leaving 4 bases not matched to a gene. CDR1 and CDR2 from the germline V gene are MNHNY and SVGAGI (reference sequence). This record comes from a study of pediatric ulcerative colitis. Study conclusions and caveats: Total lymphocyte DNA, not sorted subsets, was the template. In rectum, acute severe colitis had expanded clones and less diversity.

Sequencing was at survey level. Samples were sequenced at Survey level, maximum 500,000 reads. The data were produced by immunoSEQ multiplex PCR, yet TCRdb's version contains in-frame clones alone and is incomplete. Counted here are tens of thousands of clones, about 80% occurring once; the ten biggest clones make up about 0.74%. During colonoscopy, one to two rectal pinch biopsies were collected. V and J are TRBV6-6 and TRBJ2-3; 9 bases fit TRBD2. This clonotype was sampled from a boy aged 5-17 years with moderate ulcerative colitis. Material: gut tissue. The CDR3 is CASSYPTSGSTDTQYF. DNA for the CDR3: TGTGCCAGCAGTTATCCGACTAGCGGAAGCACAGATACGCAGTATTTT.